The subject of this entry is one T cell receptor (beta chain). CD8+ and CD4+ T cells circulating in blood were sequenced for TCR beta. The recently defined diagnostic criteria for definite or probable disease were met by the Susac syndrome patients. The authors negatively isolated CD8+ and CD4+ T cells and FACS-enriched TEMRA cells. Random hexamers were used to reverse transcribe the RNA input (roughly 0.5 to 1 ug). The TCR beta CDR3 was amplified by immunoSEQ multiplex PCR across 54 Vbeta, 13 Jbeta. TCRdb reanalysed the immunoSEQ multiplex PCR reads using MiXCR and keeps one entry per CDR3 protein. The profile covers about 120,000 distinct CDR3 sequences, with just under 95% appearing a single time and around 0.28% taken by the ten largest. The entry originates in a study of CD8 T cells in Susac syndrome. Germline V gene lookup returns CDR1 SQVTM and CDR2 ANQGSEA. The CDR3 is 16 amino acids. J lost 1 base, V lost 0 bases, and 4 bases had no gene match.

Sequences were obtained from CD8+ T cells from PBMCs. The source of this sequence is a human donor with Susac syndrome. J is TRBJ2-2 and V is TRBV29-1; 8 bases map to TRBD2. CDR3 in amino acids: CSVEDGLAGNTGELFF. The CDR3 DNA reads TGCAGCGTTGAAGATGGCCTAGCGGGGAACACCGGGGAGCTGTTTTTT.